This T cell receptor beta chain stems from a study of identical twins. Study-level findings and limits: Sequences that were beta out-of-frame showed weaker excess twin sharing.

This clonotype was detected a few times. Its target is unknown. V gave up 6 bases and J gave up 1 base, with 24 bases separating them. The CDR3 runs 19 residues. Germline CDR1 is ENHRY and CDR2 is SYGVKD. TCRdb re-derived calls from the 5' RACE reads in MiXCR, one entry per CDR3 protein. The sample lists more than 650,000 distinct CDR3 sequences, roughly 6% seen once, with 1.5% to 2% in the top ten. Sequenced material: naive T cells sorted from blood. This rearrangement joins TRBV10-3 to TRBJ1-4, with no clear D. The sequence came from a man in his late teens or twenties in good health. CDR3 loop: CAISASVGSNKGTNEKLFF. The CDR3 coding sequence is TGTGCCATCAGCGCCTCTGTTGGCTCTAACAAAGGAACTAATGAAAAACTGTTTTTT.